Below are 22 T cell receptor beta chains sequenced from a single sample in a study of human T cells and chemical hapten exposure. TCRdb re-called the RACE reads through MiXCR, storing one row per CDR3 protein. The table includes under 300,000 distinct CDR3 sequences, roughly 7.4% detected once. Time point: pre-sensitization, week 0. As for treatment: therapeutic diphenylcyclopropenone sensitization with weekly scalp DPC. The sequences come from whole blood, collected in connection with sensitization to the hapten diphenylcyclopropenone (DPC). These receptors originate from a man aged 18 to 35 with alopecia areata. Some clones in this sample may be carry-over from other donors' samples.

This clonotype was recorded at least ten times. The chain employs TRBV4-2 and TRBJ2-7; D is undetermined. Trimming removed 3 bases at V and 4 bases at J, with 19 bases between. CDR1 and CDR2 from the germline V gene are LGHNA and YNFKEQ. This CDR3 spans 16 amino acids. The CDR3 protein is CASSHGQHDRTYEQYF. In DNA, the CDR3 is TGTGCCAGCAGCCACGGCCAACACGATCGTACTTACGAGCAGTACTTC.

The CDR3 region is CASSLGLVSDTQYF. DNA of the CDR3: TGTGCCAGCAGCTTGGGACTAGTGTCAGATACGCAGTATTTT. V and J are TRBV5-5 and TRBJ2-3, with D maybe TRBD2 (6 bases). The CDR3 is 14 amino acids. Germline-derived CDR1 and CDR2 are SGHKS and YYEKEE (reference sequence). The V and J ends lost 0 bases and 4 bases respectively, with 9 bases between them.

This clonotype was detected a few times. The rearrangement links TRBV6-4 to TRBJ2-3; maybe TRBD1 (6 bases). Germline assignment: CDR1 MRHNA and CDR2 SNTAGT. Trimming removed 8 bases at V and 5 bases at J, with 14 bases between. This CDR3 spans 13 amino acids. The CDR3 loop reads CASGEQGKDTQYF. The DNA of the CDR3 is TGTGCCAGCGGCGAGCAGGGGAAAGATACGCAGTATTTT.

The V and J genes are TRBV10-3 and TRBJ1-6; D is unresolved. The CDR3 consists of 16 residues. Germline CDR1 is ENHRY and CDR2 is SYGVKD. V dropped 2 bases and J dropped 7 bases, with 15 bases sitting between them. CDR3: CAISEVGRANNSPLHF. CDR3 DNA sequence: TGTGCCATCAGTGAGGTTGGAAGGGCGAACAATTCACCCCTCCACTTT.

This clonotype showed up just a few times. The rearrangement uses TRBV6-1 and TRBJ1-2; 7 positions match TRBD1. This CDR3 is built from 15 residues. Germline V lookup: CDR1 MNHNS, CDR2 SASEGT. V lost 3 bases and J lost 4; bases outside the gene matches: 8. CDR3 in DNA: TGTGCCAGCAGTGAGGCACAGGGGAACTTCTATGGCTACACCTTC. Translated, it gives CASSEAQGNFYGYTF.

The chain employs TRBV7-9 and TRBJ1-2, with D perhaps TRBD1 (5 bases). Trimming removed 1 base at V and 2 bases at J, with 17 bases between. CDR1 is SEHNR, CDR2 FQNEAQ, per germline (reference sequence). The length of the CDR3 is 17 residues. The CDR3 coding sequence is TGTGCCAGCAGCTTAGGAGGGGCCCCCAAGCTAAACTATGGCTACACCTTC. Its translation is CASSLGGAPKLNYGYTF.

This clonotype was counted a few times. The J gene is TRBJ2-1, the V gene TRBV6-2 or TRBV6-3, with TRBD2 matching 9 bases. The CDR3 is 15 residues long. Trimming at V came to 1 base and at J to 7 bases, leaving 5 bases not matched to a gene. In germline, CDR1 is MNHEY, CDR2 SVGEGT. DNA for the CDR3: TGTGCCAGCAGTTACTATGCGGGGGGGCAAAATGAGCAGTTCTTC. Translating it yields CASSYYAGGQNEQFF.

This rearrangement joins TRBV7-9 to TRBJ2-1, with D unresolved. The CDR3 is 16 residues long. Looked up from germline, CDR1 is SEHNR and CDR2 is FQNEAQ (reference sequence). The ends were cut back, 5 bases at V and 3 bases at J, with 17 bases in the middle. CDR3 protein: CASSEKKGFGYNEQFF. The DNA of the CDR3 is TGTGCCAGCAGCGAGAAAAAGGGTTTCGGCTACAATGAGCAGTTCTTC.

This clonotype was seen a handful of times. The rearrangement links TRBV6-2 or TRBV6-3 to TRBJ1-1; 7 nucleotides align to TRBD1. The CDR3 covers 14 residues. Germline CDR1 is MNHEY and CDR2 is SVGEGT. Trimming at V came to 6 bases and at J to 6 bases, leaving 10 bases not matched to a gene. The CDR3 sequence: CASRRNAGGSEAFF. The CDR3 DNA is TGTGCCAGCAGACGAAACGCAGGGGGATCTGAAGCTTTCTTT.

This clonotype was recorded many times. The chain joins TRBV29-1 to TRBJ1-2; D remains ambiguous. CDR1 is SQVTM and CDR2 is ANQGSEA in the germline V gene. The germline V and J ends were trimmed by 6 bases and 6 bases, with 14 bases remaining between them. This CDR3 region has 12 residues. This chain's CDR3 is CSVFEGEDGYTF. The DNA of the CDR3 is TGCAGCGTCTTCGAGGGAGAGGATGGCTACACCTTC. The full variable domain, in which reference TRBV29-1 and TRBJ1-2 provide the parts outside the CDR3, is SAVISQKPSRDICQRGTSLTIQCQVDSQVTMMFWYRQQPGQSLTLIATANQGSEATYESGFVIDKFPISRPNLTFSTLTVSNMSPEDSSIYLCSVFEGEDGYTFGSGTRLTVV.

Ten or more counts support this clonotype. The chain uses TRBV5-4 and TRBJ1-6; 7 nucleotides line up with TRBD1. The CDR3 runs to 15 residues. V lost 4 bases and J lost 7; bases outside the gene matches: 8. In germline, CDR1 is SGHNT, CDR2 YYREEE (reference sequence). The chain's CDR3 is CASSMNTGVNSPLHF. The CDR3 nucleotides read TGTGCCAGCAGCATGAACACAGGGGTGAATTCACCCCTCCACTTT. Looking up the rest from reference TRBV5-4 and TRBJ1-6 gives the full variable domain: ETGVTQSPTHLIKTRGQQVTLRCSSQSGHNTVSWYQQALGQGPQFIFQYYREEENGRGNFPPRFSGLQFPNYSSELNVNALELDDSALYLCASSMNTGVNSPLHFGNGTRLTVT.

The rearrangement uses TRBV4-1 and TRBJ1-2; tentative D call: TRBD1 (5 bases). V lost 0 bases and J lost 1, with 9 bases in between. This CDR3 comprises 15 residues. Germline loops: CDR1 MGHRA, CDR2 YSYEKL. The CDR3 DNA follows: TGCGCCAGCAGCCAAGAAACAGGAGATAACTATGGCTACACCTTC. This codes for CASSQETGDNYGYTF.

Points on this clonotype: This may be a read error, as it is one base from a much larger clone. V usage is TRBV7-2 and J usage is TRBJ2-2; TRBD2 might be the D (6 bases). Trimming pared 5 bases from V and 5 bases from J, leaving 12 bases between. From germline, CDR1 is SGHTA and CDR2 FQGNSA. This CDR3 spans 14 amino acids. The CDR3 loop reads CTSSPIRGTGELFF. CDR3 nucleotide sequence: TGTACCAGCAGCCCCATTCGGGGGACCGGGGAGCTGTTTTTT.

V is TRBV6-1 and J is TRBJ2-7; D remains unclear. This CDR3 has 14 amino acids. Trimming removed 4 bases from V and 2 bases from J, with 12 bases in between. CDR1 is MNHNS and CDR2 is SASEGT in the germline V gene. The CDR3 reads CASSGMTLTYEQYV. The CDR3 DNA sequence: TGTGCCAGCAGTGGGATGACACTTACCTACGAGCAGTACGTC.

The J gene is TRBJ2-5, the V gene TRBV12-3 or TRBV12-4; 13 bases are shared with TRBD2. The CDR3 runs 17 residues. V shed 3 bases and J 2 bases; nucleotides not matched to a gene: 6. Here the CDR3 DNA reads TGTGCCAGCAGTTTTTTGACTAGCGGGGGGTATCAAGAGACCCAGTACTTC. It is translated as CASSFLTSGGYQETQYF.

This clonotype appeared a few times. The V gene is TRBV11-2, the J gene TRBJ1-1; D perhaps matches TRBD1 (6 bases). The ends were cut back, 3 bases at V and 7 bases at J, with 9 bases in the middle. Germline V lookup: CDR1 SGHAT, CDR2 FQNNGV. This CDR3 has 12 amino acids. As DNA, the CDR3 is TGTGCCAGCAGCTTTTGGGGGCTTGAAGCTTTCTTT. Translated, it gives CASSFWGLEAFF.

This clonotype showed up many times. The V gene is TRBV20-1, the J gene TRBJ1-5, with D tentatively TRBD1 (6 bases). CDR1 is DFQATT and CDR2 is SNEGSKA in the germline V gene (reference sequence). V lost 6 bases to trimming and J lost 4 bases, with 19 bases between them. The CDR3 loop spans 15 amino acids. For the CDR3, the DNA is TGCAGTGCACCTTCCGTGGGGGCCTTTAATCAGCCCCAGCATTTT. Its translation: CSAPSVGAFNQPQHF.

This clonotype was seen more than once but under ten times. This chain's CDR3 is CASSLEGSANTEAFF. As DNA, the CDR3 is TGTGCCAGCAGCTTAGAGGGCAGCGCTAACACTGAAGCTTTCTTT. The chain carries TRBV11-1 and TRBJ1-1; D gene uncertain. Looked up from germline, CDR1 is SGHAT and CDR2 is FQDESV (reference sequence). The CDR3 is 15 residues long. Trimming removed 1 base from V and 2 bases from J, with 11 bases in between.

This clonotype appeared a few times. The chain uses TRBV7-9 and TRBJ1-6; TRBD1 is a possible D gene (6 bases). The CDR3 is 16 amino acids. The V end was cut by 5 bases, the J end by 1 base, with 12 bases between. Germline V gives CDR1 SEHNR, CDR2 FQNEAQ (reference sequence). CDR3 DNA: TGTGCCAGCAGCGACGGTACAGGGTCCTATAATTCACCCCTCCACTTT. Translating gives CASSDGTGSYNSPLHF.

This chain connects TRBV7-2 to TRBJ2-6; 7 nucleotides align to TRBD1. This CDR3 is 17 amino acids long. Looked up from germline, CDR1 is SGHTA and CDR2 is FQGNSA. The ends lost 3 bases at V and 1 base at J; junction bases unmatched: 6. CDR3 loop: CASSFQGVMSGANVLTF. The CDR3 DNA is TGTGCCAGCAGCTTTCAGGGGGTGATGTCTGGGGCCAACGTCCTGACTTTC.

The gene calls are TRBV5-6 and TRBJ1-2, with D unclear. CDR3 length: 15 residues. V gave up 7 bases and J gave up 6 bases, with 22 bases separating them. Per germline, CDR1 SGHDT and CDR2 YYEEEE. The CDR3 is CASCTRTRFWDGYTF. CDR3 coding DNA: TGTGCCAGCTGCACTAGGACGAGATTTTGGGATGGCTACACCTTC. The full variable domain, its missing parts supplied by reference TRBV5-6 and TRBJ1-2, is DAGVTQSPTHLIKTRGQQVTLRCSPKSGHDTVSWYQQALGQGPQFIFQYYEEEERQRGNFPDRFSGHQFPNYSSELNVNALLLGDSALYLCASCTRTRFWDGYTFGSGTRLTVV.

This clonotype was counted a few times. V is TRBV29-1 and J is TRBJ2-2, with TRBD2 identical over 11 bases. Per germline, CDR1 SQVTM and CDR2 ANQGSEA. V gave up 7 bases and J gave up 6 bases; unmatched junction bases: 7. The CDR3 consists of 14 residues. In DNA form, the CDR3 reads TGCAGCGGAAGACTAGCGGGACCCGCCGGGGAGCTGTTTTTT. Amino acids: CSGRLAGPAGELFF.